One and the same sample provided the 9 T cell receptor beta chains below, sequenced in a study of vaccination effects on CD4 cells after COVID-19. Antigens of these TCRs are unknown. Culturing for about ten days preceded CD4+ T cell isolation. Two-dose BNT162b2 or mRNA-1273 vaccination was given to participants. Repertoires were generated with immunoSEQ multiplex PCR, while TCRdb's copy carries only in-frame clones and drops some. The table includes 42,000 or so clones, about three quarters detected once. Sequenced material: CD4+ T cells from PBMCs cultured without peptide, taken after COVID-19 vaccination. These receptors all stem from a human donor who received a COVID-19 vaccine.

J is TRBJ1-1 and V is TRBV10-2; 10 nucleotides agree with TRBD1. This CDR3 is 14 amino acids long. Germline CDR1 WSHSY, CDR2 SAAADI. The junction had 4 bases not matched to a gene; V was cut back by 4 bases and J by 5 bases. In nucleotides, the CDR3 is TGCGCCAGCAGTGGGACAGGGGGGGGGACTGAAGCTTTCTTT. Its translation: CASSGTGGGTEAFF.

The chain carries TRBV5-1 and TRBJ2-7, with 8 bases aligning to TRBD2. V was pared by 2 bases and J by 2 bases, with 6 bases of the junction left unmatched. This CDR3 is built from 15 residues. Germline V CDR1 and CDR2: SGHRS, YFSETQ. This CDR3 is CASSFSGVLPYEQYF. In DNA form, the CDR3 reads TGCGCCAGCAGCTTTAGCGGGGTGTTGCCCTACGAGCAGTACTTC.

This clone was seen more than once but under ten times. The V call is TRBV6-1, the J call TRBJ1-2; D possibly corresponds to TRBD1 (5 bases). V dropped 1 base and J dropped 4 bases, with 10 bases sitting between them. Germline CDR1 MNHNS, CDR2 SASEGT. This CDR3 has 14 amino acids. CDR3 sequence (DNA): TGTGCCAGCAGTGAAGATGGGGCGGTCTATGGCTACACCTTC. Translating gives CASSEDGAVYGYTF.

The rearrangement links TRBV9 to TRBJ1-3, with D unclear. This CDR3 region has 14 residues. The V end was cut by 2 bases, the J end by 0 bases, with 6 bases between. Germline V gene lookup returns CDR1 SGDLS and CDR2 YYNGEE. CDR3 DNA sequence: TGTGCCAGCAGCGTCAGTTTCTCTGGAAACACCATATATTTT. This encodes CASSVSFSGNTIYF. The full variable domain, its missing parts supplied by reference TRBV9 and TRBJ1-3, is DSGVTQTPKHLITATGQRVTLRCSPRSGDLSVYWYQQSLDQGLQFLIQYYNGEERAKGNILERFSAQQFPDLHSELNLSSLELGDSALYFCASSVSFSGNTIYFGEGSWLTVV.

The V call is TRBV18, the J call TRBJ1-2, with 8 bases aligning to TRBD1. The CDR3 is made up of 15 amino acids. The junction had 6 bases not matched to a gene; V was cut back by 3 bases and J by 3 bases. Germline-derived CDR1 and CDR2 are KGHSH and LQKENI. DNA of the CDR3: TGTGCCAGCTCACCGCAGGGGGCTGACGACTATGGCTACACCTTC. Its translation is CASSPQGADDYGYTF.

This clone has just one count. The V gene is TRBV30, the J gene TRBJ1-2; D ambiguous. The CDR3 consists of 14 residues. Between the trimmed V and J ends, which lost 5 bases and 1 base, there was a span of 14 bases. Germline loops: CDR1 GTSNPN, CDR2 SVGIG (reference sequence). DNA for the CDR3: TGTGCCTGGCATAAACTGAGACTTAACTATGGCTACACCTTC. Amino acid sequence: CAWHKLRLNYGYTF.

The V and J genes are TRBV29-1 and TRBJ2-2; tentatively, D is TRBD2 (6 bases). The V gene's germline CDR1 is SQVTM and CDR2 ANQGSEA. The CDR3 covers 14 residues. The V gene lost 7 bases and the J gene lost 3 bases, with 15 bases spanning the gap. DNA of the CDR3: TGCAGCGCCCGACGGGGGTTCGACACCGGGGAGCTGTTTTTT. Protein product: CSARRGFDTGELFF.

The chain employs TRBV4-1 and TRBJ1-2; D call uncertain. This CDR3 comprises 17 residues. CDR1 MGHRA and CDR2 YSYEKL come from the germline V gene. V was pared by 3 bases and J by 5 bases, with 22 bases between. DNA of the CDR3: TGCGCCAGCAGCCATAATCCGGCGGCGAAGGGCTGGTATGGCTACACCTTC. Amino acid sequence: CASSHNPAAKGWYGYTF.

The chain links TRBV7-9 to TRBJ1-2; 9 bases agree with TRBD1. The CDR3 has 16 residues. Looked up from germline, CDR1 is SEHNR and CDR2 is FQNEAQ (reference sequence). The ends lost 0 bases at V and 5 bases at J; junction bases unmatched: 7. CDR3 nucleotides: TGTGCCAGCAGCTTAGCAACTGGACAGGGGTATTATGGCTACACCTTC. Protein product: CASSLATGQGYYGYTF.